The TCR beta chain described here comes from a study of cytomegalovirus exposure and HLA in healthy donors. As for this clone: Its target is not known.

Use of 60 Vbeta and 13 Jbeta primers characterized the PCR. Only in-frame clones appear in the TCRdb table, and some are missing; sequencing was by immunoSEQ multiplex PCR. The sample includes a few hundred thousand clones, more than 60% of them seen just once. General study results and limits: Researchers reported in a later analysis that a missense DCLRE1C variant was tied to TCR beta V- and J-gene trimming.

This CDR3 is 15 amino acids long. Source material: PBMCs. The chain carries TRBV21-1 and TRBJ1-2. TRBV21-1 is assigned pseudogene status. The receptor was derived from a young woman in good health and CMV-seronegative. CDR3 residues: CASMRRPREFYGYTF. The DNA for the CDR3 is TGTGCCAGCATGCGGAGACCGAGAGAGTTCTATGGCTACACCTTC.